The 5 T cell receptor beta chains below were found in one sample sequenced in a study of liver allograft versus peripheral blood T cells. The overall study: Repertoires of T cell receptors in transplanted livers were compared with recipients' peripheral blood repertoires.

TCRdb re-analysed the reads in MiXCR, keeping a single row per CDR3 protein. The sample carries over 10,000 distinct CDR3 sequences, approximately 30% recorded once. The receptors shown here come from a human patient who had a liver transplant. Part of the T cell pool may stem from the graft donor.

This clonotype was counted ten times or more. CDR3 nucleotides: TGTGCCAGTAGCACGACAGGGGGCAGGCAGCCCCAGCATTTT. This sequence encodes CASSTTGGRQPQHF. The rearrangement links TRBV19 to TRBJ1-5; 10 bases agree with TRBD1. V dropped 6 bases and J dropped 7; count of bases not matched to a gene: 6. The CDR3 spans 14 residues. Germline CDR1 and CDR2: LNHDA and SQIVND (reference sequence).

This clonotype came up a few times. The genes are TRBV12-3 or TRBV12-4 and TRBJ1-1; tentatively, D is TRBD1 (5 bases). The CDR3 length is 12 residues. V dropped 5 bases and J dropped 4 bases, with 8 bases sitting between them. The CDR3 DNA reads as TGTGCCAGCAGTAGGGGTGGCACTGAAGCTTTCTTT. Its translation is CASSRGGTEAFF.

The J gene is TRBJ2-7, the V gene TRBV7-3; 7 bases are a match to TRBD1. CDR3 length equals 14 residues. V shed 2 bases, J shed 3 bases, and the junction held 4 bases outside the gene matches. Looked up from germline, CDR1 is SGHTA and CDR2 is FQGTGA. The CDR3 bases are TGTGCCAGCAGCTTACTCCCAGGGGGCTACGAGCAGTACTTC. Protein sequence: CASSLLPGGYEQYF.

The rearrangement joins TRBV27 to TRBJ1-5; D ambiguous. CDR3 size: 14 residues. Deletions cut 6 bases from V and 0 bases from J, with 9 bases between. Germline V CDR1 and CDR2: MNHEY, SMNVEV (reference sequence). This CDR3 is CASSLQLSNQPQHF. In DNA, the CDR3 is TGTGCCAGCAGCCTACAGCTTAGCAATCAGCCCCAGCATTTT.

CDR3 sequence reads: CASSPLDGVKAFF. CDR3 coding DNA: TGTGCCAGCTCACCACTTGACGGTGTCAAAGCTTTCTTT. This chain joins TRBV18 and TRBJ1-1; no firm D call. The V end lost 1 base, the J end lost 9 bases, and 12 bases lay between the germline ends. Germline V gene sequence: CDR1 KGHSH, CDR2 LQKENI. This CDR3 is 13 amino acids long.